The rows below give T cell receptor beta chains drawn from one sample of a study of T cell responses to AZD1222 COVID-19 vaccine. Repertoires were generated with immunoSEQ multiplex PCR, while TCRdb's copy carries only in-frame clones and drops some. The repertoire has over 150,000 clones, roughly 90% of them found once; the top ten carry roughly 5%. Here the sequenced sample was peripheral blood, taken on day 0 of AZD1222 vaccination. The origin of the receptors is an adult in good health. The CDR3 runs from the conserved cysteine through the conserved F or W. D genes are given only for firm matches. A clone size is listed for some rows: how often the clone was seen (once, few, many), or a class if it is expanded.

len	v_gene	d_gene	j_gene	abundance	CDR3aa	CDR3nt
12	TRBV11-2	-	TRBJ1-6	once	CASSYQDSPLHF	TGTGCCAGCAGCTACCAAGATTCACCCCTCCACTTT
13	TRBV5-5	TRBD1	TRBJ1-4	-	CASSLAGGEKLFF	TGTGCCAGCAGCTTGGCAGGGGGGGAAAAACTGTTTTTT
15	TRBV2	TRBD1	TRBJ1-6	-	CASRPTGGQDSPLHF	TGTGCCAGCAGGCCCACAGGGGGCCAGGATTCACCCCTCCACTTT
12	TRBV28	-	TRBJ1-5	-	CASSPPGSPQHF	TGTGCCAGCAGTCCCCCGGGCTCCCCCCAGCATTTT
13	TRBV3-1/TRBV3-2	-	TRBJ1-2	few	CASSPRGDYGYTF	TGTGCCAGCAGCCCCAGGGGAGACTATGGCTACACCTTC
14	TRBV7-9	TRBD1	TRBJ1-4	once	CATQGGYGNEKLFF	TGTGCCACCCAAGGGGGCTACGGTAATGAAAAACTGTTTTTT
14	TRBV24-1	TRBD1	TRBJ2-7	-	CATSDGDRGGEQYF	TGTGCCACCAGTGATGGGGACAGGGGAGGCGAGCAGTACTTC
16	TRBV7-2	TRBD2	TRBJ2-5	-	CASSVSGPSGQETQYF	TGTGCCAGCAGCGTATCCGGGCCTAGCGGGCAAGAGACCCAGTACTTC
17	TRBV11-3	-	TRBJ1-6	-	CASSLVGGGCYNSPLHF	TGTGCCAGCAGCTTAGTAGGTGGGGGTTGTTATAATTCACCCCTCCACTTT
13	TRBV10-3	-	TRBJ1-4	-	CAIRSREEEKLFF	TGTGCCATCAGGAGTCGAGAGGAGGAAAAACTGTTTTTT
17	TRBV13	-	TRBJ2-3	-	CASSYKTGYRETDTQYF	TGTGCCAGCAGCTACAAAACAGGGTATCGAGAAACAGATACGCAGTATTTT
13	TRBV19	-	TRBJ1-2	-	CASSTPNRHGYTF	TGTGCCAGTAGTACCCCCAACCGCCATGGCTACACCTTC
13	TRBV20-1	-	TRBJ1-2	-	CSASKGRDYGYTF	TGCAGTGCTAGTAAGGGGCGCGACTATGGCTACACCTTC
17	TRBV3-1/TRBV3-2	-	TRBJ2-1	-	CASSQEGGTSHFNEQFF	TGTGCCAGCAGCCAAGAAGGAGGGACCAGCCATTTCAATGAGCAGTTCTTC
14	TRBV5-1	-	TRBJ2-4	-	CASSHRDNKNIQYF	TGCGCCAGCAGCCACCGGGATAACAAAAACATTCAGTACTTC
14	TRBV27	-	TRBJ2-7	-	CASSLARDPYEQYF	TGTGCCAGCAGTTTAGCCAGGGACCCCTACGAGCAGTACTTC
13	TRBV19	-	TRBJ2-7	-	CATSDAVPYEQYF	TGTGCCACCTCAGACGCCGTCCCCTACGAGCAGTACTTC
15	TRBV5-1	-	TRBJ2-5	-	CASSPQYLPQETQYF	TGCGCCAGCAGCCCACAGTATTTACCCCAAGAGACCCAGTACTTC
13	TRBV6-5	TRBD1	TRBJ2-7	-	CATNRGVLSEQYF	TGTGCCACCAACAGGGGGGTACTGAGCGAGCAGTACTTC
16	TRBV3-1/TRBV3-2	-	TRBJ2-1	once	CASSQNTGRPYNEQFF	TGTGCCAGCAGCCAAAATACGGGAAGACCCTACAATGAGCAGTTCTTC
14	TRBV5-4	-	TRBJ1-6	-	CASSLGGANSPLHF	TGTGCCAGCAGCTTGGGGGGGGCAAATTCACCCCTCCACTTT
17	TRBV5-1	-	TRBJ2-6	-	CASSSTGRGSGANVLTF	TGCGCCAGCAGCTCTACGGGACGGGGCTCTGGGGCCAACGTCCTGACTTTC
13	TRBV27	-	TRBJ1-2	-	CASSLAAGPGYTF	TGTGCCAGCAGTTTAGCCGCAGGACCAGGGTACACCTTC
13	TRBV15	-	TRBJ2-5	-	CATSRVGGETQYF	TGTGCCACCAGCAGAGTTGGAGGAGAGACCCAGTACTTC
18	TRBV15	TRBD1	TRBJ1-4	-	CATSRDRGQGASNEKLFF	TGTGCCACCAGCAGAGATCGGGGACAGGGGGCGTCCAATGAAAAACTGTTTTTT
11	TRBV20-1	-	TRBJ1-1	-	CSAAHGTEAFF	TGCAGTGCTGCCCATGGGACTGAAGCTTTCTTT
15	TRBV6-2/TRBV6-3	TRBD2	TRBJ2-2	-	CASSEAGGPPGELFF	TGTGCCAGCAGTGAGGCGGGGGGGCCCCCCGGGGAGCTGTTTTTT
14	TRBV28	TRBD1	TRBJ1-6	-	CASSSGQGRSPLHF	TGTGCCAGCAGTTCGGGACAGGGGAGATCACCCCTCCACTTT
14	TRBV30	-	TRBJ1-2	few	CAWTGRGSTYGYTF	TGTGCCTGGACTGGCCGGGGATCTACCTATGGCTACACCTTC
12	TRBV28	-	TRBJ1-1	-	CASSSGITEAFF	TGTGCCAGCAGTTCGGGTATAACTGAAGCTTTCTTT
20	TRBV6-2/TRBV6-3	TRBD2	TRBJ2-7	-	CASSGYIPTSGRPYSYEQYF	TGTGCCAGCAGTGGATACATACCTACTAGCGGGAGACCCTACTCCTACGAGCAGTACTTC
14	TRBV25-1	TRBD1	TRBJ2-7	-	CASSPGTAPYEQYF	TGTGCCAGCAGCCCCGGGACAGCCCCTTACGAGCAGTACTTC
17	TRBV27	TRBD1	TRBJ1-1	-	CASSPRLRQGGNTEAFF	TGTGCCAGCAGTCCCAGACTCCGACAGGGGGGGAACACTGAAGCTTTCTTT
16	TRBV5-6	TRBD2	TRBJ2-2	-	CASSFGLAGNTGELFF	TGTGCCAGCAGCTTTGGACTAGCGGGCAACACCGGGGAGCTGTTTTTT
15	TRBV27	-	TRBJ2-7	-	CASTQVRGGSYEQYF	TGTGCCAGCACTCAAGTCCGGGGCGGATCCTACGAGCAGTACTTC
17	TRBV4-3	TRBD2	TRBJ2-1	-	CASSQDGRAVSYNEQFF	TGCGCCAGCAGCCAAGATGGGAGGGCAGTCTCCTACAATGAGCAGTTCTTC
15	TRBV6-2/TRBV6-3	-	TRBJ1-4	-	CASSIPGLPHEKLFF	TGTGCCAGCAGCATCCCGGGGCTCCCGCATGAAAAACTGTTTTTT
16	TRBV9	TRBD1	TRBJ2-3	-	CASSAQQGAGTDTQYF	TGTGCCAGCAGCGCCCAACAGGGGGCAGGTACAGATACGCAGTATTTT
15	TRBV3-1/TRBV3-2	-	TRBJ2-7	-	CASSQAVAPPYEQYF	TGTGCCAGCAGCCAAGCGGTGGCTCCACCCTACGAGCAGTACTTC
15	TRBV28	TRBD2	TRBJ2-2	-	CASSSTGLDTGELFF	TGTGCCAGCAGCTCAACCGGACTAGACACCGGGGAGCTGTTTTTT
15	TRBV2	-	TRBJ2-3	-	CASNSPGLETDTQYF	TGTGCCAGCAACTCTCCGGGACTGGAGACAGATACGCAGTATTTT
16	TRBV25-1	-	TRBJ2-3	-	CASSEPGLRQADTQYF	TGTGCCAGCAGTGAACCGGGGCTGCGCCAAGCAGATACGCAGTATTTT
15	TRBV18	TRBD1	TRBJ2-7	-	CASSPGTGGEGEQYF	TGTGCCAGCTCACCTGGGACAGGGGGCGAGGGCGAGCAGTACTTC
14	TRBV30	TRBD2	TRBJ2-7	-	CAWSASGTNYEQYF	TGTGCCTGGAGTGCATCCGGGACTAATTACGAGCAGTACTTC
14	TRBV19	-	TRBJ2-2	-	CASSRPLYAGELFF	TGTGCCAGTAGTAGGCCACTATACGCCGGGGAGCTGTTTTTT
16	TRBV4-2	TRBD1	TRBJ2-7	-	CASSQDGQGVRFEQYF	TGTGCCAGCAGCCAAGATGGGCAGGGGGTCCGTTTCGAGCAGTACTTC
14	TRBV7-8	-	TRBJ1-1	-	CASSVGGWNTEAFF	TGTGCCAGCAGCGTAGGTGGGTGGAACACTGAAGCTTTCTTT
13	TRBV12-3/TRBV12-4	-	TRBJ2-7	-	CASSLQDSYEQYF	TGTGCCAGCAGTCTTCAGGACTCCTACGAGCAGTACTTC
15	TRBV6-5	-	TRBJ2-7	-	CASSYGVGTTYEQYF	TGTGCCAGCAGTTACGGGGTGGGGACAACATACGAGCAGTACTTC
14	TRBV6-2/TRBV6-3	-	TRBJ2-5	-	CASSYVFLQETQYF	TGTGCCAGCAGTTACGTATTCCTACAAGAGACCCAGTACTTC
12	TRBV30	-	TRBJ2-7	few	CAWSVTDYEQYF	TGTGCCTGGAGTGTAACAGACTACGAGCAGTACTTC
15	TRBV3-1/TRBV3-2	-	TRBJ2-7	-	CASSPYRPSSYEQYF	TGTGCCAGCAGCCCCTACCGGCCGAGTTCCTACGAGCAGTACTTC
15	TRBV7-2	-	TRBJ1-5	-	CASSLSFGGNQPQHF	TGTGCCAGCAGCTTATCCTTTGGGGGCAATCAGCCCCAGCATTTT
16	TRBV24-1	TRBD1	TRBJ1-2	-	CATSGVQGARGYGYTF	TGTGCCACCAGTGGGGTACAGGGGGCGCGCGGCTATGGCTACACCTTC
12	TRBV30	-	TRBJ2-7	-	CAWSVVGYEQYF	TGTGCCTGGAGTGTAGTTGGGTACGAGCAGTACTTC
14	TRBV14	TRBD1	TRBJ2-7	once	CASSQGQGAYEQYF	TGTGCCAGCAGCCAGGGACAGGGGGCCTACGAGCAGTACTTC
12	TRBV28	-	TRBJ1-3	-	CASSSHRDTIYF	TGTGCCAGCAGTTCCCATAGGGACACCATATATTTT